The clone carrying this T cell receptor (beta chain) was seen a few times. What it binds is unknown. The data belong to a study of identical twins. Findings of the study overall: The models systematically underestimated how much out-of-frame TCR alpha was shared in monozygotic twins.

Germline CDR1 reads SEHNR; CDR2 reads FQNEAQ (reference sequence). V shed 5 bases and J shed 1 base, with 17 bases lying between them. This CDR3 contains 16 residues. TCRdb re-analysed the 5' RACE reads in MiXCR, keeping a single row per CDR3 protein. Of around 290,000 distinct CDR3 sequences listed, around 9.7% were seen once; the top ten hold under 7.5%. These data also featured in a second study, about yellow fever vaccine responses in identical twins.

This clonotype originated in a woman aged 18-35 years in good health. The chain employs TRBV7-9 and TRBJ1-1; a weak D match, TRBD1 (6 bases). Sequenced input: CD8+ T cells sorted from blood. CDR3 sequence: CASSRTEGAPNTEAFF. CDR3 DNA: TGTGCCAGCAGCAGGACAGAAGGGGCCCCGAACACTGAAGCTTTCTTT. The full variable domain, its missing parts supplied by reference TRBV7-9 and TRBJ1-1, is DTGVSQNPRHKITKRGQNVTFRCDPISEHNRLYWYRQTLGQGPEFLTYFQNEAQLEKSRLLSDRFSAERPKGSFSTLEIQRTEQGDSAMYLCASSRTEGAPNTEAFFGQGTRLTVV.